This T cell receptor beta chain was found in a study of CD8 T cells in seronegative destructive rheumatoid arthritis (TCRdb year 2020). About the study as a whole: Biological drugs were being received by seven of the eight CND-RA patients at the time of sampling. The study compared peripheral CD8+ TCRbeta repertoires from patients with CCP-negative destructive rheumatoid arthritis (CND-RA) against repertoires from newly diagnosed seropositive RA, seronegative RA and healthy controls. Rather than undergoing new sequencing, the seropositive RA, seronegative RA and healthy control comparison cohorts were drawn from an earlier published TCRbeta dataset. Study-level results and caveats: After adjusting for age, CND-RA patients appeared to have less diverse, more clonal CD8+ TCRbeta repertoires than other RA subtypes. More CMV-reactive and fewer influenza A-reactive CD8+ TCRbeta sequences were observed in CND-RA repertoires than in controls and other RA subtypes. The study acknowledged the small size of the CND-RA cohort as a limitation. A distinct set of enriched public clonotypes appeared to be carried by CND-RA patients, and this finding was interpreted by the authors as support for a separate disease subset. No public clonotype enrichment survived Benjamini-Hochberg correction across the 90,000 to 150,000 clonotypes tested. Without diagnostic samples, TCR repertoire differences may partly reflect poor disease control over the years rather than being present at onset.

Following the manufacturer's instructions, genomic DNA from CD8+ cells served as the input for TCRbeta sequencing. TCRbeta sequencing used the immunoSEQ assay and was run at a genomics technology centre in Finland. On the authors' methods: Clonotype tables produced by the immunoSEQ preprocessing pipeline were converted into VDJtools format, and non-productive clonotypes were filtered out. Any sample with fewer than 10,000 reads was excluded, the remaining samples were subsampled to 10,000 reads, and most of the eight CND-RA samples made it through. Using the VDJtools CalcDiversityStats function on data subsampled to 10,000 reads, the Shannon-Wiener, Simpson and clonality indices were calculated. Non-singleton TCRbeta clonotypes were hard-matched, with no mismatches allowed, against VDJdb to infer antigen specificity. Clusters with potentially shared antigen targets were formed by grouping CDR3 sequences that differed by one amino acid (Hamming distance 1). After each group was resampled to six samples, one-sided Fisher's exact tests checked public clonotypes for group enrichment, with the whole procedure repeated ten times. Entries here come from immuneACCESS through TCRdb and include only in-frame sequences with V and J called. Some clones fail to appear in such tables; in the studies checked, an unresolved V gene covers under half of the shortfall, and the cause of the remainder is unknown. V, J and clone size are those of that table, while D and trimming were read from the DNA. This sample is represented by approximately 4,100 clones; under 80% of them were singletons. The ten largest clonotypes hold 36% of the sample.

Clipping removes 4 bases from V and 0 bases from J, with 6 as the unmatched junction base count. CDR3 length: 17 amino acids, cysteine to phenylalanine. The kept DNA is CDR3 alone, 51 bases in frame from the first base. According to the germline V gene, CDR1 reads SGHAT and CDR2 reads FQNNGV. CND-RA patients were negative for the clinical CCP2 antibody test, and joint destruction progressed despite active therapy. Every CND-RA patient showed typical joint destruction in the wrists and ankles and had failed conventional anti-rheumatic therapy. CND-RA patients were sampled after long disease histories, spanning decades in several cases, rather than at diagnosis. Each patient provided roughly 49 millilitres of EDTA-anticoagulated peripheral blood. Peripheral blood mononuclear cells were isolated by Ficoll-Paque PLUS density gradient separation. CD8+ cells were isolated from fresh or cryopreserved PBMCs by AutoMACS magnetic bead positive selection, with purity checked by flow cytometry. Genomic DNA was extracted with Nucleospin Tissue or Tissue XS kits and quantified on a Qubit 2.0 fluorometer.

This clone appeared a few times. This receptor's antigen is unknown. No base qualities exist here, and no much larger clone lies one base off it. The sequence was obtained from a woman between 50 and 75 years old with seronegative destructive rheumatoid arthritis. Sequencing used CD8+ T cells from blood. Recombination connected TRBV11-2 to TRBJ2-4; the junction holds 10 bases that match TRBD2. The CDR3 region: CASSSRTSGLAKNIQYF. The nucleotide sequence reads TGTGCCAGCAGCTCCAGGACTAGCGGACTAGCCAAAAACATTCAGTACTTC.